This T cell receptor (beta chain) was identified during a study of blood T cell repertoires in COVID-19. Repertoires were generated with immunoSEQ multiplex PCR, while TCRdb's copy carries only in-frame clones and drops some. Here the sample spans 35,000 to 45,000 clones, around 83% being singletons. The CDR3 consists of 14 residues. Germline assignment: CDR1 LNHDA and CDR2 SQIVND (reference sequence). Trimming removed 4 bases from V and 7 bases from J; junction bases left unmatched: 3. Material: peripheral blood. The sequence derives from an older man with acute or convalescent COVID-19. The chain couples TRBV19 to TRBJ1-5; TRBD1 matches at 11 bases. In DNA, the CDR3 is TGTGCCAGTAGTACGGGGACAGGGGGACAGCCCCAGCATTTT. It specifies CASSTGTGGQPQHF.